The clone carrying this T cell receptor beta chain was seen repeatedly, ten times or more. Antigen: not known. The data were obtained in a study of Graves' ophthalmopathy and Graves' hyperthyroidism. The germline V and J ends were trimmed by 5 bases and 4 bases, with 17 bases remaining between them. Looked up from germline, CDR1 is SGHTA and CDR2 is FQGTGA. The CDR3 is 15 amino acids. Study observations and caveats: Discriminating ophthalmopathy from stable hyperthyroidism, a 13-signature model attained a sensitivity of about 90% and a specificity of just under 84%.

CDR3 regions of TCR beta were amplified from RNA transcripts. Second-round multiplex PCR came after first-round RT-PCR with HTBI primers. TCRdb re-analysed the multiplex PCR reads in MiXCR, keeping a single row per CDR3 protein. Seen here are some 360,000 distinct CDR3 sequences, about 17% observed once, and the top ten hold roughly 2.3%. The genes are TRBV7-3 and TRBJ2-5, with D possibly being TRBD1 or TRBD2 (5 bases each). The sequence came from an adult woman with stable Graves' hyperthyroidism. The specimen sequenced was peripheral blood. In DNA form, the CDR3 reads TGTGCCAGCAGCAATACCGGGACGGCTGGAGAGACCCAGTACTTC. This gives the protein CASSNTGTAGETQYF.